Sequencing of this T cell receptor (beta chain) was carried out in a study of T cells in localized non-small cell lung cancer. To note about this clone: Its antigen is undetermined.

Study-wide results and caveats: As only one tumor region underwent sequencing, heterogeneity remains possible. Adjacent lung exhibited a median of 57 among the 100 most abundant tumor clones. Longer overall survival was linked to higher blood T cell density. Of the tissues analyzed, uninvolved adjacent lung showed maximal T cell clonality, greater than tumor.

Here immunoSEQ multiplex PCR was the method, and the copy in TCRdb shows in-frame clones only, minus some. The sample lists about 48,000 clones, approximately 77% occurring once. V was pared by 4 bases and J by 7 bases, with 17 bases of the junction left unmatched. The CDR3 loop spans 17 amino acids. From germline, CDR1 is SGHDT and CDR2 YYEEEE. This clonotype was obtained from a man aged 40 to 69 with stage I squamous cell lung carcinoma. The starting material was peripheral blood, obtained before any cancer treatment. The chain links TRBV5-6 to TRBJ2-3; TRBD1 aligns across 8 bases. CDR3 loop: CASSLDRGQFVANTQYF. In DNA form, the CDR3 reads TGTGCCAGCAGCCTCGACAGGGGACAATTCGTCGCAAATACGCAGTATTTT.